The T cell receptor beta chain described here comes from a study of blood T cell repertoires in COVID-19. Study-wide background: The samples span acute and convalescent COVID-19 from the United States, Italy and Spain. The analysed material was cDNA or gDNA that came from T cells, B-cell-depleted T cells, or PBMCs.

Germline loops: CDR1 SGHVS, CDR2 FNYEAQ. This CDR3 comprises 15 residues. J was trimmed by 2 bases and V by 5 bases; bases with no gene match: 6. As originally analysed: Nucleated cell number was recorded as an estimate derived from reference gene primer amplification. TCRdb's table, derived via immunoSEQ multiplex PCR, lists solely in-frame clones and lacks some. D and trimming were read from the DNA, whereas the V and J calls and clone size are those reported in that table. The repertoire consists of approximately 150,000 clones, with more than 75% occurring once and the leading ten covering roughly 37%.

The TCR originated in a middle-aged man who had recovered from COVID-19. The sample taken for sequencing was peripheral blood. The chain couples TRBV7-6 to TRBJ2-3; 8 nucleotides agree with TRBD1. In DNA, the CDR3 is TGTGCCAGCAGCACGACAGGGGCTACCACAGATACGCAGTATTTT. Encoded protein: CASSTTGATTDTQYF. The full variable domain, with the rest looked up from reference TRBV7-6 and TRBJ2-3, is GAGVSQSPRYKVTKRGQDVALRCDPISGHVSLYWYRQALGQGPEFLTYFNYEAQQDKSGLPNDRFSAERPEGSISTLTIQRTEQRDSAMYRCASSTTGATTDTQYFGPGTRLTVL.